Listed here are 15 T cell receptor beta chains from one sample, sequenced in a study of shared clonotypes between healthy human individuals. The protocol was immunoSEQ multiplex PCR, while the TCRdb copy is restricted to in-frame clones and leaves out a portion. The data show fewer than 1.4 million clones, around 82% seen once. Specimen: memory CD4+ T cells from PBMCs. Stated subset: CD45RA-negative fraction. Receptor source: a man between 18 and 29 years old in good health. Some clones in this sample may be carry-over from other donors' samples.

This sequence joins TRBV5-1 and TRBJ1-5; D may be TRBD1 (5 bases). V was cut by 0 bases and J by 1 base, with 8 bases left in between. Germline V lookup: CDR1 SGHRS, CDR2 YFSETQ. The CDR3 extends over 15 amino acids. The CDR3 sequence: CASSLGGESNQPQHF. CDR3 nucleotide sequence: TGCGCCAGCAGCTTGGGAGGGGAAAGCAATCAGCCCCAGCATTTT.

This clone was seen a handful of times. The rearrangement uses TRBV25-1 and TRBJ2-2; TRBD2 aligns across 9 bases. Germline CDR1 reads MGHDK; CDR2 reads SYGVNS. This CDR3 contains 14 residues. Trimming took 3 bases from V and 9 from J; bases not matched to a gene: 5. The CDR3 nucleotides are TGTGCCAGCAGTGAGCTAGCGGGAAATCGGGAGCTGTTTTTT. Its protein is CASSELAGNRELFF.

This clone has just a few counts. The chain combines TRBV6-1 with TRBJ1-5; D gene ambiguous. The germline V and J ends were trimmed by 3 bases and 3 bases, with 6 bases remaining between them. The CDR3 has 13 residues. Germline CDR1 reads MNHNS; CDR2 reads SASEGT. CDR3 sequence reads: CASSEVPNQPQHF. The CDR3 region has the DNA TGTGCCAGCAGTGAGGTCCCCAATCAGCCCCAGCATTTT.

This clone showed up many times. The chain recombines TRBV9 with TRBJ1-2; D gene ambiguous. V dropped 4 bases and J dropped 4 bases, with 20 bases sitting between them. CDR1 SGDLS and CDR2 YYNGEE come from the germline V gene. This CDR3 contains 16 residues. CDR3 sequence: CASSSSTRRRIYGYTF. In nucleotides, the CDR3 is TGTGCCAGCAGCTCGTCTACCCGGAGGCGGATCTATGGCTACACCTTC.

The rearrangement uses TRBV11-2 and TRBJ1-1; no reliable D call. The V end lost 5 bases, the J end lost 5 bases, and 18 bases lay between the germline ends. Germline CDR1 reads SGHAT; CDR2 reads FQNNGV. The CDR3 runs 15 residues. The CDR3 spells CASSPPPGMATEAFF. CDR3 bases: TGTGCCAGCAGCCCCCCACCCGGGATGGCTACTGAAGCTTTCTTT.

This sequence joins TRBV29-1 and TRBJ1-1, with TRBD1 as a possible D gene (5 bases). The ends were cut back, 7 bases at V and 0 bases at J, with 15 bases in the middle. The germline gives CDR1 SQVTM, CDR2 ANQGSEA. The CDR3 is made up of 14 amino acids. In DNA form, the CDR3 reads TGCAGCGCCGGGGGAAACAGCCTGAACACTGAAGCTTTCTTT. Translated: CSAGGNSLNTEAFF.

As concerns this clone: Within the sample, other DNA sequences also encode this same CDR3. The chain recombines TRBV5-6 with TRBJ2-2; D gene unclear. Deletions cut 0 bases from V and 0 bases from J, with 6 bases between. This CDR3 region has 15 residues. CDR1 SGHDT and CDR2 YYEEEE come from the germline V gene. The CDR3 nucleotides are TGTGCCAGCAGCTTGGGTCAAACGAACACCGGGGAGCTGTTTTTT. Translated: CASSLGQTNTGELFF. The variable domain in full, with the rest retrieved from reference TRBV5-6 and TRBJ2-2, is DAGVTQSPTHLIKTRGQQVTLRCSPKSGHDTVSWYQQALGQGPQFIFQYYEEEERQRGNFPDRFSGHQFPNYSSELNVNALLLGDSALYLCASSLGQTNTGELFFGEGSRLTVL.

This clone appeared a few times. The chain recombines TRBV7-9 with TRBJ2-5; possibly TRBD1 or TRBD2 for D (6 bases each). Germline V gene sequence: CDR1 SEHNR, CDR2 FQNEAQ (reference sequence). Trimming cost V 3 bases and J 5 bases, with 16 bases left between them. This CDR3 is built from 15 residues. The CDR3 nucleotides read TGTGCCAGCAGCTTCTCTCGGGGGCGCGAGGAGACCCAGTACTTC. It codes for CASSFSRGREETQYF.

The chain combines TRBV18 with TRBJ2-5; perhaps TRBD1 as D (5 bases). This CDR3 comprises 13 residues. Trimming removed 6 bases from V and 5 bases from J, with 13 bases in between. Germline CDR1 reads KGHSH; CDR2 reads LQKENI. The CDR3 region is CASSIGARETQYF. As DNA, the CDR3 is TGTGCCAGCTCTATAGGGGCCCGGGAGACCCAGTACTTC.

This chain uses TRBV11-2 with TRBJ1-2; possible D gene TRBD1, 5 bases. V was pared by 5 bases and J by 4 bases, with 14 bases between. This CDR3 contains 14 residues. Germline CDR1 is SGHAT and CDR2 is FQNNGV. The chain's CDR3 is CASSPATGTYGYTF. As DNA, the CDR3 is TGTGCCAGCAGCCCCGCCACAGGTACCTATGGCTACACCTTC.

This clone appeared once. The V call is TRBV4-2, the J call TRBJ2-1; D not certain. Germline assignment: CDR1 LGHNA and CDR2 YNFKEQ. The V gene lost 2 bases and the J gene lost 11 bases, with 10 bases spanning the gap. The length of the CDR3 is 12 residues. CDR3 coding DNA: TGTGCCAGCAGCCAAACCAGCCGACAGCAGTTCTTC. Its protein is CASSQTSRQQFF.

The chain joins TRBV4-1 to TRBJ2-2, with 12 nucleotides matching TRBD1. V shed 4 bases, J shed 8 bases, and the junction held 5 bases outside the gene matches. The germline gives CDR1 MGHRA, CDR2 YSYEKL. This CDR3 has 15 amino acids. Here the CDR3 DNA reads TGCGCCAGCAGCCGGGGACAGGGGGCGAGGGGGGAGCTGTTTTTT. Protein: CASSRGQGARGELFF.

CDR3 in amino acids: CASSPVSSGKETQYF. The DNA for the CDR3 is TGTGCCAGCAGTCCCGTCTCTAGCGGTAAAGAGACCCAGTACTTC. This sequence joins TRBV6-6 and TRBJ2-5; 7 nucleotides agree with TRBD2. Germline values: CDR1 MNHNY, CDR2 SVGAGI (reference sequence). J lost 3 bases, V lost 5 bases, and 9 bases had no gene match. This CDR3 has 15 amino acids.

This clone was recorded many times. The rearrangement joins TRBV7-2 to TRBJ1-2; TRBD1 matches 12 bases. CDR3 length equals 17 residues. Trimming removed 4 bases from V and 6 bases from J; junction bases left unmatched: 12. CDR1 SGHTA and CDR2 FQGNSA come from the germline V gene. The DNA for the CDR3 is TGTGCCAGCAGCTCGCCACGGGGACAGGGGGCGCGGGATGGCTACACCTTC. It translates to CASSSPRGQGARDGYTF.

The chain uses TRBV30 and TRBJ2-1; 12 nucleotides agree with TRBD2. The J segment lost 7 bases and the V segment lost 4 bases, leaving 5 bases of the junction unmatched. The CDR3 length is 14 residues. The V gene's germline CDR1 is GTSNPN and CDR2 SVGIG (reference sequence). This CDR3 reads CAWTTSGSLNEQFF. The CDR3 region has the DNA TGTGCCTGGACGACTAGCGGGAGTTTAAATGAGCAGTTCTTC.